The 29 T cell receptor beta chains in this list originate from one sample, sequenced in a study of cytomegalovirus exposure and HLA in healthy donors. The primer mix had 60 Vbeta and 13 Jbeta primers. TCRdb's copy holds only in-frame clones and misses some; the assay was immunoSEQ multiplex PCR. Here the sample spans about 140,000 clones, less than 80% being singletons. The sample consisted of PBMCs. Source of these receptors: a man aged 40-50 years in good health and CMV-seropositive.

The V call is TRBV5-1, the J call TRBJ1-4, with TRBD1 matching over 7 bases. This CDR3 contains 15 residues. Trimming removed 2 bases from V and 4 bases from J; junction bases left unmatched: 5. Germline CDR1 reads SGHRS; CDR2 reads YFSETQ. The CDR3 loop reads CASSLGDSSNEKLFF. CDR3 sequence (DNA): TGCGCCAGCAGCTTAGGGGACAGTAGTAATGAAAAACTGTTTTTT.

The gene calls are TRBV6-5 and TRBJ2-5; maybe TRBD2 (5 bases). The CDR3 is 14 residues long. Germline V gives CDR1 MNHEY, CDR2 SVGAGI. V dropped 4 bases and J dropped 7 bases, with 16 bases sitting between them. This CDR3 reads CASSSPGSVRTQYF. In DNA, the CDR3 is TGTGCCAGCAGTTCCCCGGGATCGGTTAGGACCCAGTACTTC.

The J gene is TRBJ2-1, the V gene TRBV28; TRBD2 might be the D (6 bases). CDR3 length equals 13 residues. Germline V gene lookup returns CDR1 MDHEN and CDR2 SYDVKM. Deletions cut 6 bases from V and 9 bases from J, with 15 bases between. The CDR3 DNA follows: TGTGCCAGCAGGGTACAGCACGGGGGTGAGCAGTTCTTC. Translation: CASRVQHGGEQFF.

The V gene is TRBV6-6, the J gene TRBJ1-1; TRBD1 agrees at 8 bases. From germline, CDR1 is MNHNY and CDR2 SVGAGI (reference sequence). The CDR3 has 14 residues. Trimming at V came to 6 bases and at J to 4 bases, leaving 7 bases not matched to a gene. DNA of the CDR3: TGTGCCAGCAGCCGACAGGGGTCGAGCACTGAAGCTTTCTTT. Translated, it gives CASSRQGSSTEAFF.

The chain has TRBV29-1 and TRBJ2-7; 10 bases map to TRBD2. Germline V gene data show CDR1 as SQVTM and CDR2 as ANQGSEA. V lost 7 bases, J lost 4 bases, and 7 bases stayed unmatched. The CDR3 covers 13 residues. CDR3 protein: CSARQREGYEQYF. CDR3 DNA: TGCAGCGCTAGGCAGCGGGAGGGGTACGAGCAGTACTTC.

The chain is built from TRBV19 and TRBJ1-1; 8 bases line up with TRBD1. Germline V CDR1 and CDR2: LNHDA, SQIVND (reference sequence). Trimming removed 2 bases from V and 6 bases from J; junction bases left unmatched: 14. This CDR3 region has 17 residues. CDR3 sequence reads: CASSIFGGQGPFSEAFF. The CDR3 region has the DNA TGTGCCAGTAGTATATTTGGAGGACAGGGCCCCTTCTCTGAAGCTTTCTTT.

V is TRBV28 and J is TRBJ1-1; maybe TRBD1 (5 bases). The CDR3 contains 12 residues. Trimming removed 2 bases at V and 11 bases at J, with 12 bases between. Germline CDR1 and CDR2: MDHEN and SYDVKM. The DNA of the CDR3 is TGTGCCAGCAGTTTAAAGGGGTCTAAGGCTTTCTTT. It yields the protein CASSLKGSKAFF.

This clone was observed a single time. The chain is built from TRBV5-5 and TRBJ2-5; the match to TRBD1 covers 8 bases. V was pared by 3 bases and J by 3 bases, with 7 bases of the junction left unmatched. The CDR3 length is 15 residues. Germline lookup yields CDR1 SGHKS and CDR2 YYEKEE (reference sequence). The CDR3 nucleotides read TGTGCCAGCAGCTGGTTGACAGGGGCTAAAGAGACCCAGTACTTC. Its protein product is CASSWLTGAKETQYF.

The V call is TRBV2, the J call TRBJ1-5; maybe TRBD1 (5 bases). This CDR3 contains 14 residues. Germline loops: CDR1 SNHLY, CDR2 FYNNEI. Trimming shortened V by 8 bases and J by 2 bases, and 13 bases separated the two germline ends. CDR3 loop: CASCREFGNQPQHF. The CDR3 nucleotides read TGTGCCAGCTGCAGGGAATTTGGCAATCAGCCCCAGCATTTT.

The genes are TRBV29-1 and TRBJ2-2, with 9 nucleotides matching TRBD2. The ends lost 6 bases at V and 6 bases at J; junction bases unmatched: 11. Looked up from germline, CDR1 is SQVTM and CDR2 is ANQGSEA. The CDR3 contains 15 residues. In nucleotides, the CDR3 is TGCAGCGTCCGGGCGGGACTAGCTGGCGCCGGGGAGCTGTTTTTT. This codes for CSVRAGLAGAGELFF.

A few counts support this clone. CDR3 nucleotide sequence: TGTGCCAGCACCCTTGGTGACAGGAGTGAAAAACTGTTTTTT. This translates into CASTLGDRSEKLFF. The rearrangement uses TRBV6-6 and TRBJ1-4; tentatively, D is TRBD1 (6 bases). This CDR3 has 14 residues. The germline V gene encodes CDR1 MNHNY and CDR2 SVGAGI (reference sequence). Trimming removed 7 bases at V and 7 bases at J, with 16 bases between.

A remark on this clone: Its ends do not fully match the called genes, so a read error is possible. The chain links TRBV5-1 to TRBJ2-7; TRBD2 aligns across 8 bases. CDR1 and CDR2 (germline): SGHRS, YFSETQ. The CDR3 loop spans 14 amino acids. The CDR3 coding sequence is TGCGCCAGCAGCTTGGGGACTAGCTCCCACGAGCAGTACTTC. This sequence encodes CASSLGTSSHEQYF.

The chain couples TRBV18 to TRBJ2-7, with TRBD2 identical over 10 bases. This CDR3 has 16 residues. CDR1 is KGHSH and CDR2 is LQKENI in the germline V gene. The ends lost 3 bases at V and 6 bases at J; junction bases unmatched: 11. This CDR3 reads CASSPQPSGSGGEQYF. The CDR3 DNA sequence: TGTGCCAGCTCACCCCAACCTAGCGGGAGTGGCGGCGAGCAGTACTTC.

This clone was found once. The chain couples TRBV28 to TRBJ1-6, with D possibly TRBD1 on 6 matching bases. Germline CDR1 and CDR2: MDHEN and SYDVKM. V lost 8 bases, J lost 7 bases, and 15 bases lay in between. The CDR3 spans 14 residues. In DNA form, the CDR3 reads TGTGCCAGCCTCGCGACAGGCCTGAATTCACCCCTCCACTTT. Translating it yields CASLATGLNSPLHF.

This clone has a single count. CDR3 DNA: TGTGCCAGCAGCTTAGGAAGGACAGCGAGAAACACCATATATTTT. Protein: CASSLGRTARNTIYF. The genes are TRBV13 and TRBJ1-3; D is perhaps TRBD1 (6 bases). The CDR3 is 15 amino acids. CDR1 PRHDT and CDR2 FYEKMQ come from the germline V gene (reference sequence). The germline V and J ends were trimmed by 0 bases and 5 bases, with 11 bases remaining between them.

This chain uses TRBV29-1 with TRBJ2-7; 9 nucleotides align to TRBD2. Germline CDR1 and CDR2: SQVTM and ANQGSEA. The CDR3 length is 17 residues. Trimming took 6 bases from V and 0 from J; bases not matched to a gene: 15. CDR3 in amino acids: CSVDGSAGGGSSYEQYF. CDR3 in DNA: TGCAGCGTAGATGGGTCAGCGGGAGGTGGTAGCTCCTACGAGCAGTACTTC.

There are a few counts of this clone. The V gene is TRBV4-1, the J gene TRBJ2-6, with 9 bases identical to TRBD1. CDR3 size: 20 residues. Germline V lookup: CDR1 MGHRA, CDR2 YSYEKL. Trimming removed 4 bases from V and 3 bases from J; junction bases left unmatched: 16. The DNA for the CDR3 is TGCGCCAGCAGCCGACGAATTGCGGGACAGGGACAAAGTGGGGCCAACGTCCTGACTTTC. It specifies CASSRRIAGQGQSGANVLTF.

This clone was counted between two and nine times. This chain uses TRBV7-8 with TRBJ2-2, with 8 bases matching TRBD2. J lost 2 bases, V lost 1 base, and 6 bases had no gene match. CDR1 and CDR2 from the germline V gene are SGHVS and FQNEAQ. This CDR3 has 17 residues. Written as DNA, the CDR3 is TGTGCCAGCAGCTTAGGGCTAACTAGCGGAAACACCGGGGAGCTGTTTTTT. It encodes CASSLGLTSGNTGELFF.

This sequence joins TRBV6-5 and TRBJ2-1; the match to TRBD2 covers 7 bases. Germline lookup yields CDR1 MNHEY and CDR2 SVGAGI. Trimming removed 4 bases from V and 6 bases from J; junction bases left unmatched: 12. The CDR3 covers 16 residues. The CDR3 spells CASSLNTGTIVNEQFF. Written as DNA, the CDR3 is TGTGCCAGCAGTTTGAATACCGGGACTATCGTCAATGAGCAGTTCTTC.

J is TRBJ2-7 and V is TRBV28, with TRBD2 matching 10 bases. CDR1 is MDHEN, CDR2 SYDVKM, per germline. CDR3 length: 14 residues. V shed 6 bases, J shed 4 bases, and the junction held 6 bases outside the gene matches. CDR3: CASRTGLATYEQYF. CDR3 sequence (DNA): TGTGCCAGCAGAACGGGACTAGCGACTTACGAGCAGTACTTC.

J is TRBJ2-4 and V is TRBV9; 7 bases agree with TRBD2. V lost 1 base to trimming and J lost 6 bases; unmatched junction nucleotides: 4. This CDR3 contains 14 residues. Germline lookup yields CDR1 SGDLS and CDR2 YYNGEE. CDR3: CASSVNSGGNIQYF. The DNA of the CDR3 is TGTGCCAGCAGCGTAAATTCGGGGGGAAACATTCAGTACTTC.

CDR3 protein: CATRRGTWTEAFF. Written as DNA, the CDR3 is TGTGCCACCAGGAGGGGGACGTGGACTGAAGCTTTCTTT. The V gene is TRBV27, the J gene TRBJ1-1, with a tentative D call TRBD1 (6 bases). V was cut by 10 bases and J by 5 bases, with 17 bases left in between. From germline, CDR1 is MNHEY and CDR2 SMNVEV (reference sequence). The CDR3 length is 13 residues.

This clone occurred once. The chain couples TRBV18 to TRBJ2-5; 9 bases agree with TRBD2. The germline V gene encodes CDR1 KGHSH and CDR2 LQKENI. The CDR3 extends over 15 amino acids. The junction had 5 bases not matched to a gene; V was cut back by 2 bases and J by 4 bases. DNA of the CDR3: TGTGCCAGCTCACCAAGAAAACTAGCGGGAGAGACCCAGTACTTC. This gives the protein CASSPRKLAGETQYF.

Only a few counts were recorded for this clone. This chain joins TRBV6-5 and TRBJ1-2; 9 nucleotides agree with TRBD1. The CDR3 spans 13 residues. The trim removed 6 bases at V and 6 bases at J, leaving 5 bases unmatched. The germline gives CDR1 MNHEY, CDR2 SVGAGI. CDR3 in DNA: TGTGCCAGCAGAATTCGGACAGGGGATGGCTACACCTTC. Amino acids: CASRIRTGDGYTF.

V is TRBV6-1 and J is TRBJ2-1; D possibly corresponds to TRBD1 (5 bases). The CDR3 contains 12 residues. Trimming pared 5 bases from V and 8 bases from J, leaving 10 bases between. Per the germline V gene, CDR1 is MNHNS and CDR2 is SASEGT. The CDR3 coding sequence is TGTGCCAGCAGTTCTTGGGGCTATGAGCAGTTCTTC. It translates to CASSSWGYEQFF.

This clone appeared a few times. J is TRBJ2-3 and V is TRBV5-4, with 9 bases lining up with TRBD2. CDR3 length: 13 amino acids. V shed 4 bases, J shed 3 bases, and the junction held 0 bases outside the gene matches. Germline V CDR1 and CDR2: SGHNT, YYREEE (reference sequence). In DNA, the CDR3 is TGTGCCAGCAGCCTAGCGGGAACAGATACGCAGTATTTT. Its protein product is CASSLAGTDTQYF.

This clone was seen a single time. The rearrangement uses TRBV6-5 and TRBJ2-7; 7 nucleotides line up with TRBD2. The germline CDR1 and CDR2 sequences are MNHEY and SVGAGI. This CDR3 contains 15 residues. V gave up 4 bases and J gave up 7 bases; unmatched junction bases: 13. CDR3 DNA sequence: TGTGCCAGCAGTTCCCCCTGGGGGAGGGCGGGGGAGCAGTACTTC. This translates into CASSSPWGRAGEQYF.

The chain links TRBV15 to TRBJ2-5; D gene ambiguous. The length of the CDR3 is 15 residues. The V and J ends lost 0 bases and 1 base respectively, with 9 bases between them. The V gene's germline CDR1 is LNHNV and CDR2 YYDKDF (reference sequence). The CDR3 region is CATSRDGQFQETQYF. For the CDR3, the DNA is TGTGCCACCAGCAGAGATGGGCAGTTCCAAGAGACCCAGTACTTC. The full variable domain, in which reference TRBV15 and TRBJ2-5 provide the parts outside the CDR3, is DAMVIQNPRYQVTQFGKPVTLSCSQTLNHNVMYWYQQKSSQAPKLLFHYYDKDFNNEADTPDNFQSRRPNTSFCFLDIRSPGLGDTAMYLCATSRDGQFQETQYFGPGTRLLVL.

V gene TRBV30 combines with J gene TRBJ2-1, with a weak D call TRBD2 (6 bases). Germline V gives CDR1 GTSNPN, CDR2 SVGIG (reference sequence). Trimming left V 8 bases short and J 0 bases short, with 11 bases between. The CDR3 spans 13 residues. The CDR3 spells CAGTPGSYNEQFF. The DNA for the CDR3 is TGTGCCGGGACTCCCGGCTCCTACAATGAGCAGTTCTTC.